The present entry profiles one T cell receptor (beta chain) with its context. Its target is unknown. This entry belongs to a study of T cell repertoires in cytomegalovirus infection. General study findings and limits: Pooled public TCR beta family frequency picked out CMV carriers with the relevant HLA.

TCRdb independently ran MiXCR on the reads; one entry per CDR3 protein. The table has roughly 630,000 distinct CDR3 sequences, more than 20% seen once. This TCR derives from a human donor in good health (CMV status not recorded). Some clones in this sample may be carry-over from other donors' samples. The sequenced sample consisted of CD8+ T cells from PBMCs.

CDR3: CASSPGGMGGNEQFF. The CDR3 bases are TGTGCCAGCAGCCCCGGTGGAATGGGTGGCAATGAGCAGTTCTTC. The chain is built from TRBV11-3 and TRBJ2-1; no firm D call. Trimming pared 5 bases from V and 6 bases from J, leaving 17 bases between. The CDR3 contains 15 residues. Germline CDR1 SGHNT, CDR2 YENEEA.